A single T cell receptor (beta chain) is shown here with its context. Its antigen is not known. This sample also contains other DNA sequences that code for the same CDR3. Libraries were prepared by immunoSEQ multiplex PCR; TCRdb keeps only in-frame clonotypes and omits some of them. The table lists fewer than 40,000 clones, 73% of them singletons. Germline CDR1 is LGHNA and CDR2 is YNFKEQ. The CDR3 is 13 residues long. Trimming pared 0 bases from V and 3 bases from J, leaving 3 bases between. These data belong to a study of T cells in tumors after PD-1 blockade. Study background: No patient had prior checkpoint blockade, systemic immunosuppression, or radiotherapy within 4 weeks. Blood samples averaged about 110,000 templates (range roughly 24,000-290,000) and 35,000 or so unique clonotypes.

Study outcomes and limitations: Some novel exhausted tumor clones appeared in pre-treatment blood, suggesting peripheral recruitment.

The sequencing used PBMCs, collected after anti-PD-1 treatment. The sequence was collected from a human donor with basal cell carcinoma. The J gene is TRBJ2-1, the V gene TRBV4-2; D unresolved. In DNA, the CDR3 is TGTGCCAGCAGCCAAGACGGCTACAATGAGCAGTTCTTC. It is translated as CASSQDGYNEQFF.